This record looks at one T cell receptor beta chain sequence and its context. The data originate from a study of blood T cell repertoires in COVID-19. Data came from immunoSEQ multiplex PCR; TCRdb stores just in-frame clones and leaves some out. The sample contains some 290,000 clones, around 91% of which appear only once. Germline CDR1 is SEHNR and CDR2 is FQNEAQ (reference sequence). Unmatched junction bases numbered 10, after V lost 5 bases and J lost 5 bases. This CDR3 spans 15 amino acids. The chain employs TRBV7-9 and TRBJ2-5, with TRBD2 matching over 8 bases. The material sequenced was peripheral blood. The TCR comes from a woman aged 40 to 49 with COVID-19, enrolled during active disease. The CDR3 region has the DNA TGTGCCAGCAGCCCCGGGGGGGGCGCGAGGGAGACCCAGTACTTC. Translated, it gives CASSPGGGARETQYF.